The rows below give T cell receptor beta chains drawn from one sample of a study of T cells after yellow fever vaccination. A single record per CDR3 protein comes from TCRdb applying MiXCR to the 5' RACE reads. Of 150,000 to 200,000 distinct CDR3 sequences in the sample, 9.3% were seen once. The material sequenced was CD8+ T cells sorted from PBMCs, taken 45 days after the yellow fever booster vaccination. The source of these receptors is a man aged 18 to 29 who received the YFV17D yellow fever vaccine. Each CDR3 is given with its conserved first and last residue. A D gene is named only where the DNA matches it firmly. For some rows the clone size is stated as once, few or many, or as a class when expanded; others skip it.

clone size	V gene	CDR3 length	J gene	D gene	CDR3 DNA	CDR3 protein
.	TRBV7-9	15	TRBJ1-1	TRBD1	TGTGCCAGCAGCCCCCTCCGACAGGGGAACACTGAAGCTTTCTTT	CASSPLRQGNTEAFF
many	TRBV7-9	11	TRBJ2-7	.	TGTGCCAGCAGACAGGGCTACGAGCAGTACTTC	CASRQGYEQYF
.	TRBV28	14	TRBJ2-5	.	TGTGCCAGCAGTGTGCTAGCGAACCAAGAGACCCAGTACTTC	CASSVLANQETQYF
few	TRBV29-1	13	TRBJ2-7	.	TGCAGCGTCAGGTCCCCCGAAGATTTCGAGCAGTACTTC	CSVRSPEDFEQYF
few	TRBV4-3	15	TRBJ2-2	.	TGCGCCAGCAGCCAGGGGCGAGGGTACATCGGGGAGCTGTTTTTT	CASSQGRGYIGELFF
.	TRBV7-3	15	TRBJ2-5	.	TGTGCCAGCAGCTTAATAAACGGGGAACAAGAGACCCAGTACTTC	CASSLINGEQETQYF
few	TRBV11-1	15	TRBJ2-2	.	TGTGCCAGCAGCGCTTGGGGGGGGCAGACCGGGGAGCTGTTTTTT	CASSAWGGQTGELFF
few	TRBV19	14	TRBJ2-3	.	TGTGCCAGTAGTATAGGCAGCGATCGCGATACGCAGTATTTT	CASSIGSDRDTQYF
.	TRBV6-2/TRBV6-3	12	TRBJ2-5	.	TGTGCCAGCAGTTCCTCTCAAGAGACCCAGTACTTC	CASSSSQETQYF
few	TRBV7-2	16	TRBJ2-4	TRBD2	TGTGCCAGCAGCGCAACTAGCGGGGGGGCCAAAAACATTCAGTACTTC	CASSATSGGAKNIQYF
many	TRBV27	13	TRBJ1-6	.	TGTGCCAGCAGTCAGGGTGGGGTTACGCCCCTCCACTTT	CASSQGGVTPLHF
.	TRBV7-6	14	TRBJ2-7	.	TGTGCCAGCAGCCCTACCCTAGACGCCTACGAGCAGTACTTC	CASSPTLDAYEQYF
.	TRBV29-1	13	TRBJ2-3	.	TGCAGCGTTGAGGGCAGTTACACAGATACGCAGTATTTT	CSVEGSYTDTQYF
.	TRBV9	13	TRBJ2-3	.	TGTGCCAGCAGCCCTAAAGCCACAGATACGCAGTATTTT	CASSPKATDTQYF
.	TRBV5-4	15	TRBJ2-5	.	TGTGCCAGCAGCTCTCTGAATAGCCAGGTCTGGACCCAGTACTTC	CASSSLNSQVWTQYF
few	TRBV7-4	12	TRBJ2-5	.	TGTGCCAGCAGCCCCCTCCGGGAGACCCAGTACTTC	CASSPLRETQYF
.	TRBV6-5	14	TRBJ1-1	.	TGTGCCAGCAGCTGGGCAGGTCCCCGCACTGAAGCTTTCTTT	CASSWAGPRTEAFF
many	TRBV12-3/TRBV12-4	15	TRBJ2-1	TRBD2	TGTGCCAGCAGTGGGGGGGATAGTAGCGCTAATGAGCAGTTCTTC	CASSGGDSSANEQFF
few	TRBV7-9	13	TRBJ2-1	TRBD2	TGTGCCAGCAGTCTTAGCGGGGTAAATGAGCAGTTCTTC	CASSLSGVNEQFF
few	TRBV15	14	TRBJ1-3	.	TGTGCCACCAGCTTGCAAGTAGCTGGAAACACCATATATTTT	CATSLQVAGNTIYF
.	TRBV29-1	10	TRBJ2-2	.	TGCAGCGTTGTATCCGGGGAGCTGTTTTTT	CSVVSGELFF
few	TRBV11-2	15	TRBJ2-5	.	TGTGCCAGCAGCTTAGGAGTCAGGGTGGAAGAGACCCAGTACTTC	CASSLGVRVEETQYF
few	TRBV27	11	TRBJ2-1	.	TGTGCCAGCAGCGCTAGCGTTGAGCAGTTCTTC	CASSASVEQFF
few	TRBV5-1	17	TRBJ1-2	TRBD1	TGCGCCAGCAGCCCATGGGAGTGGACAGGGGACCACTATGGCTACACCTTC	CASSPWEWTGDHYGYTF
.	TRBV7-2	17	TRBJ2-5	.	TGTGCCAGCAGCTCCCTTGGGGACTTCCGCCCCCAAGAGACCCAGTACTTC	CASSSLGDFRPQETQYF
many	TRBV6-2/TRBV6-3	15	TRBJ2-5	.	TGTGCCAGCAGTTACTTGAAGGGTCAGTGGGAGACCCAGTACTTC	CASSYLKGQWETQYF
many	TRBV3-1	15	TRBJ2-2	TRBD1	TGTGCCAGCAGCCCACCGACAGGGTTCACCGGGGAGCTGTTTTTT	CASSPPTGFTGELFF
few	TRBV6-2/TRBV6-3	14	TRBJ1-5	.	TGTGCCAGCAGTTACATCAGTATGGTTCAGCCCCAGCATTTT	CASSYISMVQPQHF
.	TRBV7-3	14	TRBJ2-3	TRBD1	TGTGCCAGCAGCTCGCGACAGGGGTTAGATACGCAGTATTTT	CASSSRQGLDTQYF
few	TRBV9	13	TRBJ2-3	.	TGTGCCAGCAGCGTCGGGGGCTCCGATACGCAGTATTTT	CASSVGGSDTQYF
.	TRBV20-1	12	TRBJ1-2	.	TGCAGTGCTAGAGGGGGGGCGCCCGGCTACACCTTC	CSARGGAPGYTF
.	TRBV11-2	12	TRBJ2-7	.	TGTGCCAGCAACAGTCAGTCCTACGAGCAGTACTTC	CASNSQSYEQYF
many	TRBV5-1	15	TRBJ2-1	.	TGCGCCAGCAGTCAAGACAGGAGCTCCTACAATGAGCAGTTCTTC	CASSQDRSSYNEQFF
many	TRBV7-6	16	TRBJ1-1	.	TGTGCCAGCAGCTTATTGGGGGGCGCGATGAACACTGAAGCTTTCTTT	CASSLLGGAMNTEAFF
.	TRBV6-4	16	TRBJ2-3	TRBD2	TGTGCCAGCAGCTCAACAGCGGGGGGGAGCACAGATACGCAGTATTTT	CASSSTAGGSTDTQYF
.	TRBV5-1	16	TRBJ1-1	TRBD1	TGCGCCAGCAGCTTGGCCCCGGGACAGGTGAACACTGAAGCTTTCTTT	CASSLAPGQVNTEAFF
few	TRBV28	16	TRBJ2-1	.	TGTGCCAGCAGTTTAGCGGTAAGCGGATCCTACAATGAGCAGTTCTTC	CASSLAVSGSYNEQFF
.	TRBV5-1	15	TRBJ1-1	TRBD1	TGCGCCAGCAGCCCAATAGGACAGGGCGACACTGAAGCTTTCTTT	CASSPIGQGDTEAFF
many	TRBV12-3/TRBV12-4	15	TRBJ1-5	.	TGTGCCAGCAGTTTAGTTCTACAGGACAATCAGCCCCAGCATTTT	CASSLVLQDNQPQHF
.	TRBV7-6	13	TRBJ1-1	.	TGTGCCAGCAGCGGCGCGGTGAGCACTGAAGCTTTCTTT	CASSGAVSTEAFF
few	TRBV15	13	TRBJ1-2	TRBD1	TGTGCCACCAGCGGGTCAGGGGGTAATGGCTACACCTTC	CATSGSGGNGYTF
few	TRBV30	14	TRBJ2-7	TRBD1	TGTGCCTGGGGTACCGGGACAGGGGTGGAGGAGCAGTACTTC	CAWGTGTGVEEQYF
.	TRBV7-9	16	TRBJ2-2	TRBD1	TGTGCCAGCAGCTCCGGACAGGGCCCGAACACCGGGGAGCTGTTTTTT	CASSSGQGPNTGELFF
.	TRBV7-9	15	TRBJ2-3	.	TGTGCCAGCAGCCCGCGAGGGGGGAGAACAGATTCGCAGTATTTT	CASSPRGGRTDSQYF
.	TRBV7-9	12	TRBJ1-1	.	TGTGCCAGTGGGACGGACAACACTGAAGCTTTCTTT	CASGTDNTEAFF